This T cell receptor (beta chain) was sequenced in a study of T cells after yellow fever vaccination. Study-level background: It was SMART-Seq v4 Ultra Low Input that prepared the fractions with low cell numbers. Overall study results and limits: Abundant contaminating clonotypes from the bulk population could appear in FACS-sorted repertoires. Researchers noted that a small share of clonotypes showed up in both CD4 and CD8 compartments. Peaking on day 5 versus 15, the secondary response was faster but weaker.

MiXCR, applied by TCRdb to the 5' RACE reads, yields one record per CDR3 protein. This sample has 500,000 to 650,000 distinct CDR3 sequences, with around an eighth found just once. With 1 base removed from V and 7 bases from J, the gap between germline ends came to 10 bases. The CDR3 runs 13 residues. Points on this clonotype: Its target is not known.

The chain combines TRBV12-3 or TRBV12-4 with TRBJ1-2, with a tentative D call TRBD1 (5 bases). This TCR was sampled from a man aged 30-40 years who received the YFV17D yellow fever vaccine. Sample: PBMCs, taken on the day of the yellow fever booster vaccination. CDR3 protein: CASSLVDGGGYTF. DNA for the CDR3: TGTGCCAGCAGTTTAGTAGACGGGGGTGGCTACACCTTC.